A single sample gave rise to the 30 T cell receptor beta chains below, sequenced in a study of blood T cell repertoires in COVID-19. TCRdb keeps only in-frame clones here, not all; method: immunoSEQ multiplex PCR. Of around 72,000 clones listed, 88% are singletons. Source material: peripheral blood. Receptors originate from a man in his forties or fifties with acute or convalescent COVID-19.

The chain carries TRBV11-3 and TRBJ2-2, with 7 bases that match TRBD1. Germline-derived CDR1 and CDR2 are SGHNT and YENEEA. CDR3 length equals 14 residues. Losses at the gene ends were 2 bases for V and 7 bases for J; bases not matched to a gene: 4. The CDR3 region has the DNA TGTGCCAGCAGCTTAAGGGGGCGCGGCGGGGAGCTGTTTTTT. It is translated as CASSLRGRGGELFF.

This clone was detected only once. The V and J genes are TRBV9 and TRBJ1-2; perhaps TRBD1 as D (5 bases). Trimming pared 1 base from V and 8 bases from J, leaving 12 bases between. This CDR3 has 13 residues. The germline V gene encodes CDR1 SGDLS and CDR2 YYNGEE. The CDR3 is CASSVNRGEGYTF. The CDR3 DNA sequence: TGTGCCAGCAGCGTAAACCGGGGGGAAGGCTACACCTTC. Using reference TRBV9 and TRBJ1-2 for the parts outside the CDR3, the full variable domain is DSGVTQTPKHLITATGQRVTLRCSPRSGDLSVYWYQQSLDQGLQFLIQYYNGEERAKGNILERFSAQQFPDLHSELNLSSLELGDSALYFCASSVNRGEGYTFGSGTRLTVV.

This chain connects TRBV29-1 to TRBJ1-2, with D possibly matching TRBD1 (6 bases). CDR1 is SQVTM, CDR2 ANQGSEA, per germline. Trimming took 4 bases from V and 7 from J, leaving 13 bases between them. There are 12 residues in the CDR3. CDR3 residues: CSVAPGDGGYTF. As DNA, the CDR3 is TGCAGCGTTGCTCCAGGGGATGGTGGCTACACCTTC.

The chain links TRBV11-2 to TRBJ1-1; D may be TRBD1 (5 bases). CDR1 SGHAT and CDR2 FQNNGV come from the germline V gene. The germline V and J ends were trimmed by 3 bases and 1 base, with 15 bases remaining between them. The CDR3 runs to 16 residues. Written as DNA, the CDR3 is TGTGCCAGCAGCTTTGGGGATAGACAGCAGAACACTGAAGCTTTCTTT. This encodes CASSFGDRQQNTEAFF.

The rearrangement joins TRBV7-6 to TRBJ2-2, with D perhaps matching TRBD1 (5 bases). V was pared by 8 bases and J by 0 bases, with 10 bases between. The germline V gene has CDR1 SGHVS and CDR2 FNYEAQ. The CDR3 is 14 residues long. The CDR3 DNA follows: TGTGCCAGCGTCCCAGGGACGAACACCGGGGAGCTGTTTTTT. Protein product: CASVPGTNTGELFF.

The genes are TRBV12-3 or TRBV12-4 and TRBJ1-6, with unresolved D. CDR3 size: 12 residues. Trimming cost V 7 bases and J 9 bases, with 10 bases left between them. Here the CDR3 reads CASTKRGSPLHF. In DNA form, the CDR3 reads TGTGCCAGCACTAAGCGGGGTTCACCCCTCCACTTT.

This rearrangement joins TRBV19 to TRBJ1-1; D might be TRBD1 (6 bases). The CDR3 covers 15 residues. CDR1 is LNHDA, CDR2 SQIVND, per germline (reference sequence). V gave up 5 bases and J gave up 5 bases, with 18 bases separating them. In DNA, the CDR3 is TGTGCCAGTAGTGAACGTCCAGGGGAAGGAACTGAAGCTTTCTTT. Translation gives CASSERPGEGTEAFF.

The chain recombines TRBV6-6 with TRBJ1-4; tentative D call: TRBD1 (5 bases). Trimming removed 6 bases from V and 6 bases from J, with 17 bases in between. The CDR3 contains 15 residues. The germline V gene has CDR1 MNHNY and CDR2 SVGAGI (reference sequence). The CDR3 reads CASRPRQTQYEKLFF. The CDR3 nucleotides are TGTGCCAGCAGGCCGAGACAGACCCAATATGAAAAACTGTTTTTT.

The chain carries TRBV6-6 and TRBJ2-3; 10 nucleotides line up with TRBD1. The CDR3 is 15 amino acids. Germline loops: CDR1 MNHNY, CDR2 SVGAGI (reference sequence). The junction had 8 bases not matched to a gene; V was cut back by 6 bases and J by 5 bases. The CDR3 sequence: CASSPRDRGLDTQYF. The CDR3 region has the DNA TGTGCCAGCAGCCCCCGGGACAGGGGATTAGATACGCAGTATTTT.

This chain uses TRBV27 with TRBJ1-5; possibly TRBD1 for D (6 bases). V lost 7 bases, J lost 0 bases, and 16 bases lay in between. The CDR3 extends over 16 amino acids. CDR1 is MNHEY and CDR2 is SMNVEV in the germline V gene (reference sequence). The CDR3 sequence: CASKARGPYSNQPQHF. The CDR3 DNA reads as TGTGCCAGCAAAGCCAGGGGACCTTATAGCAATCAGCCCCAGCATTTT.

The V and J genes are TRBV12-3 or TRBV12-4 and TRBJ1-5; a possible D gene is TRBD1 (6 bases). The CDR3 is 13 residues long. The V end was cut by 8 bases, the J end by 2 bases, with 10 bases between. Written as DNA, the CDR3 is TGTGCCAGCGCGCGGGGGCGCAATCAGCCCCAGCATTTT. Protein: CASARGRNQPQHF.

The J gene is TRBJ2-7, the V gene TRBV29-1; a weak D match, TRBD2 (5 bases). This CDR3 is 11 amino acids long. V was pared by 4 bases and J by 5 bases, with 9 bases between. CDR1 is SQVTM and CDR2 is ANQGSEA in the germline V gene. CDR3 nucleotide sequence: TGCAGCGTTGGTACTAGTGACGAGCAGTACTTC. This translates into CSVGTSDEQYF.

This clone was picked up a small number of times. The chain couples TRBV6-5 to TRBJ1-6; a weak D match, TRBD1 (6 bases). With 7 bases removed from V and 7 bases from J, the gap between germline ends came to 11 bases. The CDR3 loop spans 13 amino acids. Germline CDR1 MNHEY, CDR2 SVGAGI. The CDR3 spells CASTGARNSPLHF. Here the CDR3 DNA reads TGTGCCAGCACAGGGGCCCGGAATTCACCCCTCCACTTT.

A single count supports this clone. V gene TRBV12-5 combines with J gene TRBJ2-2; tentative D call: TRBD1 (6 bases). The germline V gene encodes CDR1 LGHNT and CDR2 FRNRAP. The CDR3 covers 15 residues. With 6 bases removed from V and 5 bases from J, the gap between germline ends came to 16 bases. The CDR3 DNA reads as TGTGCTAGTGGCCTTGTTCAGGGGTGGACCGGGGAGCTGTTTTTT. It translates to CASGLVQGWTGELFF.

The chain carries TRBV12-3 or TRBV12-4 and TRBJ2-3, with D hard to call. The CDR3 sequence is 11 residues long. Deletions cut 6 bases from V and 6 bases from J, with 7 bases between. The CDR3 sequence is CASSPPDTQYF. The CDR3 DNA reads TGTGCCAGCAGCCCTCCCGATACGCAGTATTTT.

V and J are TRBV27 and TRBJ2-6, with 8 positions matching TRBD1. Trimming removed 6 bases from V and 5 bases from J; junction bases left unmatched: 9. Germline CDR1 MNHEY, CDR2 SMNVEV (reference sequence). The CDR3 has 16 amino acids. CDR3 amino acids: CASSRTGMKRANVLTF. DNA of the CDR3: TGTGCCAGCAGCCGGACAGGGATGAAGAGGGCCAACGTCCTGACTTTC.

The chain recombines TRBV5-6 with TRBJ2-2; TRBD1 agrees at 9 bases. The CDR3 runs to 16 residues. The trim removed 6 bases at V and 4 bases at J, leaving 10 bases unmatched. Germline V gene data show CDR1 as SGHDT and CDR2 as YYEEEE. The CDR3 loop reads CASIRDGTGFTGELFF. CDR3 DNA: TGTGCCAGCATCAGGGACGGGACAGGGTTCACCGGGGAGCTGTTTTTT.

The V call is TRBV2, the J call TRBJ1-4; 7 nucleotides align to TRBD1. Germline V CDR1 and CDR2: SNHLY, FYNNEI. V shed 6 bases and J 8 bases; nucleotides not matched to a gene: 12. CDR3 length: 15 amino acids. CDR3 bases: TGTGCCAGCAGGGAATCTCAGGGGGGTGGAGAAAAACTGTTTTTT. Its protein product is CASRESQGGGEKLFF.

The chain couples TRBV7-6 to TRBJ1-2; 8 nucleotides line up with TRBD1. V shed 3 bases and J 0 bases; nucleotides not matched to a gene: 12. This CDR3 comprises 18 residues. Germline-derived CDR1 and CDR2 are SGHVS and FNYEAQ. The CDR3 region is CASSLTGVLRSPNYGYTF. In DNA form, the CDR3 reads TGTGCCAGCAGCTTGACAGGGGTACTTCGATCCCCTAACTATGGCTACACCTTC.

The chain uses TRBV10-3 and TRBJ2-3; TRBD2 agrees at 9 bases. Unmatched junction bases numbered 8, after V lost 7 bases and J lost 6 bases. This CDR3 has 14 residues. CDR1 ENHRY and CDR2 SYGVKD come from the germline V gene. The CDR3 bases are TGTGCCATCAACGTAGCGGGGGAACCGGATACGCAGTATTTT. As protein: CAINVAGEPDTQYF.

V and J are TRBV7-6 and TRBJ2-7; 8 positions match TRBD2. Looked up from germline, CDR1 is SGHVS and CDR2 is FNYEAQ. There are 15 residues in the CDR3. V shed 4 bases and J 1 base; nucleotides not matched to a gene: 6. The CDR3 bases are TGTGCCAGCAGCTCCTCGCGGGGGGCGTCCTACGAGCAGTACTTC. It is translated as CASSSSRGASYEQYF.

The genes are TRBV21-1 and TRBJ1-6; TRBD1, the table's D call, was not compared with the DNA. TRBV21-1 is a pseudogene locus. The CDR3 is 21 residues long. The CDR3 loop reads CASSNMGFTLTARHYNSPLHF. In nucleotides, the CDR3 is TGTGCCAGCAGCAATATGGGCTTTACCTTAACAGCCAGGCATTATAATTCACCCCTCCACTTT.

The rearrangement uses TRBV3-1 (or the pseudogene TRBV3-2) and TRBJ1-1; D is uncertain. CDR1 is LGHDT and CDR2 is YNNKEL in the germline V gene (reference sequence). Trimming removed 0 bases from V and 6 bases from J, with 8 bases in between. The CDR3 has 13 amino acids. CDR3 DNA sequence: TGTGCCAGCAGCCAAGATGCCCGGGCTGAAGCTTTCTTT. Residues: CASSQDARAEAFF.

This chain joins TRBV10-1 and TRBJ2-2, with D possibly TRBD2 on 5 matching bases. CDR1 and CDR2 from the germline V gene are WNHNN and SYGVQD (reference sequence). This CDR3 is 13 amino acids long. V was pared by 8 bases and J by 6 bases, with 13 bases between. The CDR3 nucleotides are TGCGCCAGCCGCGGGTCAGGACCCGGGGAGCTGTTTTTT. Translated: CASRGSGPGELFF.

The chain couples TRBV6-5 to TRBJ1-6, with D possibly TRBD1 on 6 matching bases. Trimming removed 2 bases from V and 9 bases from J, with 14 bases in between. From germline, CDR1 is MNHEY and CDR2 SVGAGI. CDR3 size: 15 residues. The CDR3 DNA is TGTGCCAGCAGTTACCGCCAGGGGATCGGTTCACCCCTCCACTTT. Residues: CASSYRQGIGSPLHF.

This sequence joins TRBV5-5 and TRBJ2-7, with TRBD1 matching over 12 bases. The CDR3 is 14 amino acids. V shed 4 bases, J shed 5 bases, and the junction held 4 bases outside the gene matches. Germline V gene data show CDR1 as SGHKS and CDR2 as YYEKEE (reference sequence). DNA of the CDR3: TGTGCCAGCAGCGTGGGACAGGGGGCGGACGAGCAGTACTTC. Translated: CASSVGQGADEQYF.

J is TRBJ2-3 and V is TRBV4-1, with D perhaps TRBD2 (6 bases). Germline CDR1 is MGHRA and CDR2 is YSYEKL. The V gene lost 3 bases and the J gene lost 3 bases, with 16 bases spanning the gap. The CDR3 sequence is 16 residues long. CDR3 amino acids: CASSQGLRSTTDTQYF. CDR3 nucleotide sequence: TGCGCCAGCAGCCAGGGACTGCGATCCACGACAGATACGCAGTATTTT.

This clone has a single count. The rearrangement uses TRBV7-3 and TRBJ2-1; 9 nucleotides match TRBD2. J lost 4 bases, V lost 5 bases, and 9 bases had no gene match. CDR1 is SGHTA and CDR2 is FQGTGA in the germline V gene. The CDR3 totals 16 residues. Written as DNA, the CDR3 is TGTGCCAGCAGCATCGCGGGAGGGGGATCGTACAATGAGCAGTTCTTC. It encodes CASSIAGGGSYNEQFF. The full variable domain, completed using reference TRBV7-3 and TRBJ2-1, is GAGVSQTPSNKVTEKGKYVELRCDPISGHTALYWYRQSLGQGPEFLIYFQGTGAADDSGLPNDRFFAVRPEGSVSTLKIQRTERGDSAVYLCASSIAGGGSYNEQFFGPGTRLTVL.

The chain couples TRBV24-1 to TRBJ2-7; 10 positions agree with TRBD1. This CDR3 comprises 16 residues. The ends lost 0 bases at V and 5 bases at J; junction bases unmatched: 6. Germline loops: CDR1 KGHDR, CDR2 SFDVKD. In nucleotides, the CDR3 is TGTGCCACCAGTGATTTGGGGGGACAGGGGATCCACGAGCAGTACTTC. Translated, it gives CATSDLGGQGIHEQYF.

The chain couples TRBV2 to TRBJ2-3; D is undetermined. Germline V gene data show CDR1 as SNHLY and CDR2 as FYNNEI. The CDR3 has 14 residues. The V and J ends lost 1 base and 0 bases respectively, with 5 bases between them. The CDR3 sequence is CASSEGRSTDTQYF. DNA of the CDR3: TGTGCCAGCAGTGAAGGCAGAAGCACAGATACGCAGTATTTT.